The 26 T cell receptor beta chains below were found in one sample sequenced in a study of blood T cell repertoires in COVID-19. Produced via immunoSEQ multiplex PCR; TCRdb's table is partial and in-frame only. In the table there are 180,000 or so clones, 86% of which are singletons. Sequencing was done on a sample of peripheral blood. These receptor sequences come from a man in his fifties or sixties with acute or convalescent COVID-19.

V is TRBV29-1 and J is TRBJ2-7; 9 bases map to TRBD2. Germline CDR1 and CDR2: SQVTM and ANQGSEA. CDR3 length: 12 residues. Unmatched junction bases numbered 2, after V lost 7 bases and J lost 1 base. CDR3 sequence reads: CSALAGSYEQYF. The CDR3 bases are TGCAGCGCCCTAGCGGGATCCTACGAGCAGTACTTC.

The chain has TRBV5-4 and TRBJ2-1, with 13 bases aligning to TRBD2. The germline V gene has CDR1 SGHNT and CDR2 YYREEE (reference sequence). V dropped 0 bases and J dropped 7; count of bases not matched to a gene: 4. The CDR3 is 16 residues long. DNA of the CDR3: TGTGCCAGCAGCTTGGGGGGACTAGCGGGGCGGAATGAGCAGTTCTTC. Its translation: CASSLGGLAGRNEQFF.

This sequence joins TRBV28 and TRBJ2-7; the D is unclear. This CDR3 region has 11 residues. V shed 6 bases and J shed 8 bases, with 11 bases lying between them. In germline, CDR1 is MDHEN, CDR2 SYDVKM. The CDR3 region has the DNA TGTGCCAGCAGGAAAACAGATAAGCAGTACTTC. This codes for CASRKTDKQYF.

This clone appeared a single time. This chain links TRBV5-1 with TRBJ1-1; TRBD1 aligns across 7 bases. In germline, CDR1 is SGHRS, CDR2 YFSETQ. V dropped 4 bases and J dropped 1; count of bases not matched to a gene: 10. The CDR3 runs 16 residues. The CDR3 here is CASSPGQAKRNTEAFF. CDR3 sequence (DNA): TGCGCCAGCAGCCCTGGACAGGCGAAACGGAACACTGAAGCTTTCTTT. Using reference TRBV5-1 and TRBJ1-1 for the parts outside the CDR3, the full variable domain is KAGVTQTPRYLIKTRGQQVTLSCSPISGHRSVSWYQQTPGQGLQFLFEYFSETQRNKGNFPGRFSGRQFSNSRSEMNVSTLELGDSALYLCASSPGQAKRNTEAFFGQGTRLTVV.

J is TRBJ2-3 and V is TRBV29-1; TRBD2 might be the D (6 bases). The CDR3 runs to 14 residues. From germline, CDR1 is SQVTM and CDR2 ANQGSEA. V lost 4 bases and J lost 3, with 14 bases in between. CDR3 sequence (DNA): TGCAGCGTTGCGGGACTCCTGGGGACAGATACGCAGTATTTT. Encoded protein: CSVAGLLGTDTQYF.

The rearrangement joins TRBV28 to TRBJ1-1; D might be TRBD1 (6 bases). Deletions cut 4 bases from V and 4 bases from J, with 22 bases between. Per germline, CDR1 MDHEN and CDR2 SYDVKM. The CDR3 is 17 amino acids. The CDR3 region has the DNA TGTGCCAGCAGTTCCTCGACCAGGGGAAGGGGAAGCACTGAAGCTTTCTTT. This codes for CASSSSTRGRGSTEAFF.

Concerning this clone: Other DNA sequences within the sample encode an identical CDR3. The chain carries TRBV18 and TRBJ1-3, with D unclear. The CDR3 contains 16 residues. Trimming removed 1 base from V and 4 bases from J, with 14 bases in between. CDR1 and CDR2 (germline): KGHSH, LQKENI. CDR3 sequence reads: CASSPQGAPSGNTIYF. The CDR3 DNA reads as TGTGCCAGCTCACCACAGGGAGCACCTTCGGGAAACACCATATATTTT.

The chain recombines TRBV11-2 with TRBJ1-6, with 9 bases identical to TRBD1. V lost 4 bases, J lost 7 bases, and 8 bases stayed unmatched. Per germline, CDR1 SGHAT and CDR2 FQNNGV. This CDR3 is built from 16 residues. This CDR3 reads CASSSSGTGRNSPLHF. The DNA for the CDR3 is TGTGCCAGCAGCTCGTCCGGGACAGGGCGCAATTCACCCCTCCACTTT.

By share, this clone ranks as medium-sized. This chain connects TRBV2 to TRBJ1-4; the D is unclear. V gave up 8 bases and J gave up 4 bases, with 8 bases separating them. Per the germline V gene, CDR1 is SNHLY and CDR2 is FYNNEI. The CDR3 extends over 12 amino acids. For the CDR3, the DNA is TGTGCCAGCCAACTGAGTAATGAAAAACTGTTTTTT. Translation gives CASQLSNEKLFF.

This chain uses TRBV7-9 with TRBJ2-5, with 7 bases fitting TRBD2. Germline V gives CDR1 SEHNR, CDR2 FQNEAQ (reference sequence). This CDR3 is 15 amino acids long. J gave up 5 bases and V 2 bases, and 8 bases lay outside the gene matches. The CDR3 here is CASSLPGGSGETQYF. Written as DNA, the CDR3 is TGTGCCAGCAGCTTACCGGGCGGGAGCGGTGAGACCCAGTACTTC.

This clone was found once. The V gene is TRBV3-1 (or the pseudogene TRBV3-2), the J gene TRBJ2-1, with D uncertain. The CDR3 is made up of 14 amino acids. Germline values: CDR1 LGHDT, CDR2 YNNKEL (reference sequence). Trimming removed 4 bases at V and 7 bases at J, with 14 bases between. Here the CDR3 DNA reads TGTGCCAGCAGCCCGGTCTGGTTGCGGAATGAGCAGTTCTTC. Residues: CASSPVWLRNEQFF.

The chain combines TRBV28 with TRBJ1-6; 7 bases align to TRBD1. Per germline, CDR1 MDHEN and CDR2 SYDVKM. There are 15 residues in the CDR3. After removal of 5 bases from V and 6 bases from J, the junction contained 7 bases not matched to a gene. In DNA form, the CDR3 reads TGTGCCAGCAGTCCCGGACAGGCGATTAATTCACCCCTCCACTTT. Translating it yields CASSPGQAINSPLHF. Supplemented by reference TRBV28 and TRBJ1-6, the full variable domain reads DVKVTQSSRYLVKRTGEKVFLECVQDMDHENMFWYRQDPGLGLRLIYFSYDVKMKEKGDIPEGYSVSREKKERFSLILESASTNQTSMYLCASSPGQAINSPLHFGNGTRLTVT.

V is TRBV11-2 and J is TRBJ2-3; a possible D gene is TRBD2 (5 bases). This CDR3 is 17 amino acids long. Trimming stripped 6 bases from V and 1 base from J, with 20 bases between. CDR1 is SGHAT and CDR2 is FQNNGV in the germline V gene. Here the CDR3 DNA reads TGTGCCAGCAGTCCGGGCAGAGGGTCACGGGGCACAGATACGCAGTATTTT. Translated, it gives CASSPGRGSRGTDTQYF.

This chain links TRBV19 with TRBJ1-4; perhaps TRBD1 as D (5 bases). This CDR3 contains 16 residues. CDR1 and CDR2 (germline): LNHDA, SQIVND (reference sequence). Trimming removed 4 bases at V and 0 bases at J, with 12 bases between. The CDR3 coding sequence is TGTGCCAGTAGTACGCGACAGAGTGCAACTAATGAAAAACTGTTTTTT. Protein sequence: CASSTRQSATNEKLFF.

The V and J genes are TRBV3-1 (or the pseudogene TRBV3-2) and TRBJ1-3; the D gene is possibly TRBD1 (5 bases). Germline V gene data show CDR1 as LGHDT and CDR2 as YNNKEL (reference sequence). This CDR3 is 14 amino acids long. V lost 1 base and J lost 4, with 8 bases in between. The CDR3 here is CASSQGTTGNTIYF. In DNA, the CDR3 is TGTGCCAGCAGCCAAGGGACAACAGGAAACACCATATATTTT.

The chain has TRBV24-1 and TRBJ1-2; the D gene is possibly TRBD1 (6 bases). The germline CDR1 and CDR2 sequences are KGHDR and SFDVKD. Deletions cut 10 bases from V and 3 bases from J, with 14 bases between. The CDR3 totals 13 residues. As DNA, the CDR3 is TGTGCCACTGCGGGGGCCCTTGACTATGGCTACACCTTC. Protein sequence: CATAGALDYGYTF.

V and J are TRBV5-1 and TRBJ1-5; D not certain. V lost 3 bases to trimming and J lost 1 base, with 11 bases between them. Germline V gene data show CDR1 as SGHRS and CDR2 as YFSETQ. This CDR3 region has 15 residues. The CDR3 DNA reads TGCGCCAGCAGCTCTGAGGGTGGGAGCAATCAGCCCCAGCATTTT. Its translation: CASSSEGGSNQPQHF. Full variable domain (remainder filled in from reference TRBV5-1 and TRBJ1-5): KAGVTQTPRYLIKTRGQQVTLSCSPISGHRSVSWYQQTPGQGLQFLFEYFSETQRNKGNFPGRFSGRQFSNSRSEMNVSTLELGDSALYLCASSSEGGSNQPQHFGDGTRLSIL.

In DNA, the CDR3 is TGTGCCAGCTCTCCGGGACAGGGAGATTCACCCCTCCACTTT. Protein product: CASSPGQGDSPLHF. The chain combines TRBV28 with TRBJ1-6; 9 bases align to TRBD1. This CDR3 region has 14 residues. Germline-derived CDR1 and CDR2 are MDHEN and SYDVKM. Unmatched junction bases numbered 7, after V lost 8 bases and J lost 8 bases. The full variable domain, with the rest looked up from reference TRBV28 and TRBJ1-6, is DVKVTQSSRYLVKRTGEKVFLECVQDMDHENMFWYRQDPGLGLRLIYFSYDVKMKEKGDIPEGYSVSREKKERFSLILESASTNQTSMYLCASSPGQGDSPLHFGNGTRLTVT.

This clone was picked up a small number of times. V usage is TRBV6-6 and J usage is TRBJ2-1; 7 bases fit TRBD2. The CDR3 runs to 12 residues. CDR1 is MNHNY, CDR2 SVGAGI, per germline (reference sequence). After removal of 2 bases from V and 10 bases from J, the junction contained 2 bases not matched to a gene. CDR3 coding DNA: TGTGCCAGCAGTTACCCGACTAGCGAGCAGTTCTTC. Translating it yields CASSYPTSEQFF.

The CDR3 DNA follows: TGTGCCAGCAGCTTAGGGGCGGGGGAGAACACTGAAGCTTTCTTT. Residues: CASSLGAGENTEAFF. V is TRBV7-2 and J is TRBJ1-1; D is perhaps TRBD1 (5 bases). The CDR3 runs 15 residues. The V end was cut by 1 base, the J end by 1 base, with 10 bases between. Germline V gene sequence: CDR1 SGHTA, CDR2 FQGNSA.

V usage is TRBV10-2 and J usage is TRBJ1-2, with 11 nucleotides matching TRBD1. CDR1 and CDR2 (germline): WSHSY, SAAADI. The J segment lost 5 bases and the V segment lost 10 bases, leaving 9 bases of the junction unmatched. CDR3 length: 14 amino acids. This chain's CDR3 is CATTGTGGGYGYTF. Here the CDR3 DNA reads TGCGCCACCACCGGGACAGGGGGAGGGTATGGCTACACCTTC.

The chain combines TRBV21-1 with TRBJ1-6; no check of the table's D call, TRBD1, against the DNA was made. TRBV21-1 counts as a pseudogene. This CDR3 has 17 residues. In DNA, the CDR3 is TGTGCCAGCAGCGGGCCGGACAGGGAAACCTATAATTCACCCCTCCACTTT. Protein: CASSGPDRETYNSPLHF.

In nucleotides, the CDR3 is TGTGCCAGCAGCTTACCGAATCAGCCCCAGCATTTT. As protein: CASSLPNQPQHF. The rearrangement uses TRBV7-3 and TRBJ1-5; D gene ambiguous. Germline V gene sequence: CDR1 SGHTA, CDR2 FQGTGA. This CDR3 region has 12 residues. V lost 2 bases, J lost 4 bases, and 3 bases lay in between.

The chain recombines TRBV7-3 with TRBJ2-1; 9 nucleotides line up with TRBD2. This CDR3 region has 14 residues. J gave up 9 bases and V 4 bases, and 7 bases lay outside the gene matches. CDR1 and CDR2 from the germline V gene are SGHTA and FQGTGA. CDR3 nucleotides: TGTGCCAGCAGCTCCGGACTAGCGTCGGGTGAGCAGTTCTTC. Amino acid sequence: CASSSGLASGEQFF.

The chain employs TRBV24-1 and TRBJ1-5; TRBD1 might be the D (5 bases). Looked up from germline, CDR1 is KGHDR and CDR2 is SFDVKD. The CDR3 length is 14 residues. Trimming shortened V by 4 bases and J by 6 bases, and 12 bases separated the two germline ends. The CDR3 DNA reads TGTGCCACCAGTGAGTCCCAGGGAACTCAGCCCCAGCATTTT. Residues: CATSESQGTQPQHF.

This chain uses TRBV28 with TRBJ1-2, with a weak D call TRBD1 (5 bases). This CDR3 comprises 13 residues. The germline V gene encodes CDR1 MDHEN and CDR2 SYDVKM. V was shortened by 8 bases and J by 4 bases, with 14 bases between the two germline ends. CDR3 sequence reads: CASALVGGYGYTF. In DNA form, the CDR3 reads TGTGCCAGCGCCTTGGTGGGGGGCTATGGCTACACCTTC.